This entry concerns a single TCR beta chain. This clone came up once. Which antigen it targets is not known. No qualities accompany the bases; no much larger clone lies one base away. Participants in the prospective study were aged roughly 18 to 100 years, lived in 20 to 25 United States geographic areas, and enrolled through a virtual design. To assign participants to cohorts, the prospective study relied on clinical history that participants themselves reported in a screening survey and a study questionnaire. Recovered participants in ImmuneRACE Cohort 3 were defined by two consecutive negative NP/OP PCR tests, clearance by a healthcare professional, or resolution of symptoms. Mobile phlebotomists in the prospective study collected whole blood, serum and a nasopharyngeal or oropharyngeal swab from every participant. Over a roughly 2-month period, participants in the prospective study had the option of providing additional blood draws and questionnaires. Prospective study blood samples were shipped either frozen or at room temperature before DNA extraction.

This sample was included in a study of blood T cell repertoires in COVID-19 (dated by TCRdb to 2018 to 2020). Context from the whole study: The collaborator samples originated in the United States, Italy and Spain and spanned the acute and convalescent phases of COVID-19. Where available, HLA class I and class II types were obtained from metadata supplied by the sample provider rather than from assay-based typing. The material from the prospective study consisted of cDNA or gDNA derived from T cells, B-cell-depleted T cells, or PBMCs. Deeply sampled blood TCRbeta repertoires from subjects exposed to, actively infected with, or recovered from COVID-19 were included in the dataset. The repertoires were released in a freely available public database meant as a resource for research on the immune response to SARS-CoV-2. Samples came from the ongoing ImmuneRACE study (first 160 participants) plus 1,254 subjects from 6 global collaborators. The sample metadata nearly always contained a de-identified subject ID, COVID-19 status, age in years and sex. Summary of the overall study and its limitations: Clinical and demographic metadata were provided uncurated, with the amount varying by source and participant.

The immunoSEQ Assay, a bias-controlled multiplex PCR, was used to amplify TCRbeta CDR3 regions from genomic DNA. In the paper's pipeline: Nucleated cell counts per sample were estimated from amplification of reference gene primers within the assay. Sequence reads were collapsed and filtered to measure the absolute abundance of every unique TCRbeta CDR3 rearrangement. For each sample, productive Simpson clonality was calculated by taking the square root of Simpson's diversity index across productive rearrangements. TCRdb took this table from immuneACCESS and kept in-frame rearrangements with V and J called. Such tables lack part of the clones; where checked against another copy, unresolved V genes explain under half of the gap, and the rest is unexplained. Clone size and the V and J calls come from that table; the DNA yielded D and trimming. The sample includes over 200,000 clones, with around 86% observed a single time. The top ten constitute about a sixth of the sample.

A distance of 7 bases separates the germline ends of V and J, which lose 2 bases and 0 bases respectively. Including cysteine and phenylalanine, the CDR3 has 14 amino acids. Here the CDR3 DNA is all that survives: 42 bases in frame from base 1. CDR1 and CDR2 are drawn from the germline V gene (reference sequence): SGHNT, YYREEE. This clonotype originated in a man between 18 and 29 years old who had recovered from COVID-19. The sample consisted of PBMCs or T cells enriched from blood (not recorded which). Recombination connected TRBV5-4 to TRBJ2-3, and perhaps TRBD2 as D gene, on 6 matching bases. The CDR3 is CASSFGGSTDTQYF. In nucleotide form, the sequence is TGTGCCAGCAGCTTCGGGGGTAGCACAGATACGCAGTATTTT.